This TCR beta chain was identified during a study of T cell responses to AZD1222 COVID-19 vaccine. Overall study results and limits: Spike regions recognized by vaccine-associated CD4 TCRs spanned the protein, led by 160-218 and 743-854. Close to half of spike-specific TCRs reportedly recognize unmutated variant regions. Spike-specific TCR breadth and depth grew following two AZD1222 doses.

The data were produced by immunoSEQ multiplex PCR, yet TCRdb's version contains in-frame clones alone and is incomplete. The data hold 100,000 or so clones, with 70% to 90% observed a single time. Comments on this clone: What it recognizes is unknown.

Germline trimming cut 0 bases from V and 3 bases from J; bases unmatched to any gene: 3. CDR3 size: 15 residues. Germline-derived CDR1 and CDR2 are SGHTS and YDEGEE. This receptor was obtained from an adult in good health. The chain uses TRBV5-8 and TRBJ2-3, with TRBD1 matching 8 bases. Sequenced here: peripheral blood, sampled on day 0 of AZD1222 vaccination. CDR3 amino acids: CASSLGTGGTDTQYF. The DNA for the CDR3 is TGTGCCAGCAGCTTGGGTACAGGGGGGACAGATACGCAGTATTTT.